This TCR beta chain was recorded in a study of T cell responses to AZD1222 COVID-19 vaccine. With respect to this clone: Its target is not known.

Method: immunoSEQ multiplex PCR; TCRdb's copy keeps in-frame clones and lacks some. The table records about 130,000 clones, approximately 92% of them present only once. Study findings and constraints: Samples come after the peak T cell response, not at day 14. Mostly white British, mostly female donors; authors suggested clonal diversity may be underestimated.

The CDR3 extends over 13 amino acids. The germline gives CDR1 KGHSH, CDR2 LQKENI. Trimming took off 3 bases at V and 10 bases at J, with 13 bases between the two ends. Sequenced here: peripheral blood, sampled 28 days after the second AZD1222 dose. The chain recombines TRBV18 with TRBJ2-1; D remains ambiguous. This clonotype was sampled from an adult who received the AZD1222 COVID-19 vaccine. The CDR3 region has the DNA TGTGCCAGCTCACCCTCAGAGGAGCAGGAGCAGTTCTTC. Protein: CASSPSEEQEQFF.